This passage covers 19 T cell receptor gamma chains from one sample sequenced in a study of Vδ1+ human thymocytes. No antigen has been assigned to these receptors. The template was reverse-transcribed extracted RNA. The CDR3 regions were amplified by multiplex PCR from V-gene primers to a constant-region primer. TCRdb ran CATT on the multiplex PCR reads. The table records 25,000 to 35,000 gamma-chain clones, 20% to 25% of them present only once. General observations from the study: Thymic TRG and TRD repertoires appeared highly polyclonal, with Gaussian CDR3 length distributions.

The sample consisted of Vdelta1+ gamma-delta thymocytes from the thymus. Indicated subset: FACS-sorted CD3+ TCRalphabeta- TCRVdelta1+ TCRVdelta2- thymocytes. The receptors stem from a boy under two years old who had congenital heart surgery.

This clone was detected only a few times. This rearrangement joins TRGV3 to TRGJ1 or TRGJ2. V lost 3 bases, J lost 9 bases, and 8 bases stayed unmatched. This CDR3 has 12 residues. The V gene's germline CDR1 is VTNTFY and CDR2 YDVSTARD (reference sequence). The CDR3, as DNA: TGTGCCACCTGGGACGGTCCCTGTAAGAAACTCTTT. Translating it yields CATWDGPCKKLF.

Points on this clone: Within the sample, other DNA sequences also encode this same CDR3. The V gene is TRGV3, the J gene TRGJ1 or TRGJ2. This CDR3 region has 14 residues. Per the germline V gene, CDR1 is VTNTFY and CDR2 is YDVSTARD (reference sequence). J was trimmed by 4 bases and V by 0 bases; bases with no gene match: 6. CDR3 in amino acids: CATWDRLRYYKKLF. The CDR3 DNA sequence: TGTGCCACCTGGGACAGGCTTAGATATTATAAGAAACTCTTT.

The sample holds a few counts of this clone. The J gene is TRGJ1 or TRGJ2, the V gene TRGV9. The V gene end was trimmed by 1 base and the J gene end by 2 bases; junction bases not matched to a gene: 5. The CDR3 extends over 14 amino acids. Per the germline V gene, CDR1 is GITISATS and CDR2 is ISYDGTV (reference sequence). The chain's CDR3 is CALWEVEYYYKKLF. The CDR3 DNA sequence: TGTGCCTTGTGGGAGGTAGAATATTATTATAAGAAACTCTTT.

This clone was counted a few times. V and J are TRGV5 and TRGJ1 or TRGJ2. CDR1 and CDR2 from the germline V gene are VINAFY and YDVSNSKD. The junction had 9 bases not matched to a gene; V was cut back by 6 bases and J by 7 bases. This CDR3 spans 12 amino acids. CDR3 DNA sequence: TGTGCCACCTGGTATAGGGGATATAAGAAACTCTTT. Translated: CATWYRGYKKLF.

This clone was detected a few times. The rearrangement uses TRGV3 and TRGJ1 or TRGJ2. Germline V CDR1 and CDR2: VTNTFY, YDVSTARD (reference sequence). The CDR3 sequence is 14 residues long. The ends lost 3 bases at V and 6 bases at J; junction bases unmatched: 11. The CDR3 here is CATWDGVPLYKKLF. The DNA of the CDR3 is TGTGCCACCTGGGACGGAGTCCCACTTTATAAGAAACTCTTT.

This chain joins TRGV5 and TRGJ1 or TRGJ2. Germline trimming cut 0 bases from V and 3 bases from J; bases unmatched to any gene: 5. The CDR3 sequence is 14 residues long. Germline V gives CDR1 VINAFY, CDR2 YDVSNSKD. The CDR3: CATWDRSAYYKKLF. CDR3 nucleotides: TGTGCCACCTGGGACAGGAGCGCTTATTATAAGAAACTCTTT.

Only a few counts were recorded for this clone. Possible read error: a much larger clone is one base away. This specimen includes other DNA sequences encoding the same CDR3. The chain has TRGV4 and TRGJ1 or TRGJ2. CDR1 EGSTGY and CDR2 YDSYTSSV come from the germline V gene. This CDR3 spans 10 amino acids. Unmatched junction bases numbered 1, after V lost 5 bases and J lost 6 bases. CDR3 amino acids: CATWGYKKLF. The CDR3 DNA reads TGTGCCACCTGGGGTTATAAGAAACTCTTT.

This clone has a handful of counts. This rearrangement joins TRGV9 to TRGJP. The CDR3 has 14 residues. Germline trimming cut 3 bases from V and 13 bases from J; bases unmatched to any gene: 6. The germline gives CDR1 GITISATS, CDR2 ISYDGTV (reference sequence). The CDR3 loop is CALWESGGKKIKVF. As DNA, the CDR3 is TGTGCCTTGTGGGAGTCCGGCGGCAAAAAAATCAAGGTATTT.

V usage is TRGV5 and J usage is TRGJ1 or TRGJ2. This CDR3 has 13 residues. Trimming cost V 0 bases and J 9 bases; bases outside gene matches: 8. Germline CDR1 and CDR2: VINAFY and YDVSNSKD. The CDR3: CATWDRPGVKKLF. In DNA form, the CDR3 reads TGTGCCACCTGGGACAGGCCTGGGGTTAAGAAACTCTTT.

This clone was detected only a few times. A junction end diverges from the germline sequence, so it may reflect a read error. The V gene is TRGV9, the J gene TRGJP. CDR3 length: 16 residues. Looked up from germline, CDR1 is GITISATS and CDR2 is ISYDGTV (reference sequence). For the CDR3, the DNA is TGTGCCTTGTGGGAGTGGAAAGAGTTGGGCGAAAAAATCAAGGTATTT. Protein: CALWEWKELGEKIKVF.

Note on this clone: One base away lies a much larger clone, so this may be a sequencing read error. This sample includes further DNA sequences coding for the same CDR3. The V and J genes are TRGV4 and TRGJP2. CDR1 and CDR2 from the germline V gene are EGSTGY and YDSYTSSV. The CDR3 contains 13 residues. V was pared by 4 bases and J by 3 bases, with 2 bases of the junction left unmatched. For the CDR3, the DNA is TGTGCCACCTGGGAAGGTAGTGATTGGATCAAGACGTTT. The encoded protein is CATWEGSDWIKTF.

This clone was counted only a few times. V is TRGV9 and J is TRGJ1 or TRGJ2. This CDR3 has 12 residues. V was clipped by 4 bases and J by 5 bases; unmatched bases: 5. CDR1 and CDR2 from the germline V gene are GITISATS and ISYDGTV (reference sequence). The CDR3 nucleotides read TGTGCCTTGTGGGATGGGGATTATAAGAAACTCTTT. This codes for CALWDGDYKKLF.

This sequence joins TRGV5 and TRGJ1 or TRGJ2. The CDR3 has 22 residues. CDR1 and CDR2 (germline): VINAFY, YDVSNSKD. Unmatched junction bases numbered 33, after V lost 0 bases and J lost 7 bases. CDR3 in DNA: TGTGCCACCTGGGACAGGCGATCCGGACCACTGGGCCCTCGAGGAATCGGGTATAAGAAACTCTTT. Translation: CATWDRRSGPLGPRGIGYKKLF.

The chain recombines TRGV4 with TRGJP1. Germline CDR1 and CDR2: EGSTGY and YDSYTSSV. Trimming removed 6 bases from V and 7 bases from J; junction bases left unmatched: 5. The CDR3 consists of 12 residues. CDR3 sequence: CATWSYGWFKIF. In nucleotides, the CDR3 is TGTGCCACCTGGTCCTATGGTTGGTTCAAGATATTT.

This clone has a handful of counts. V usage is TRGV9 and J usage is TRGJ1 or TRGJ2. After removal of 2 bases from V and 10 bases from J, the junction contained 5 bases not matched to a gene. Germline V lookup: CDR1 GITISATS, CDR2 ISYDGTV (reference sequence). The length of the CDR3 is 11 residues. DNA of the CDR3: TGTGCCTTGTGGGAGGGTAGAAAGAAACTCTTT. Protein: CALWEGRKKLF.

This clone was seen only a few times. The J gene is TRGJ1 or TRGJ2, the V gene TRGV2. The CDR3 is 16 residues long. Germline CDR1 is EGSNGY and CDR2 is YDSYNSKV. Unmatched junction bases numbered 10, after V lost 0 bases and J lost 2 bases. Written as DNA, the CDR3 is TGTGCCACCTGGGACGGGCCCCCTCCCGATTATTATAAGAAACTCTTT. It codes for CATWDGPPPDYYKKLF.

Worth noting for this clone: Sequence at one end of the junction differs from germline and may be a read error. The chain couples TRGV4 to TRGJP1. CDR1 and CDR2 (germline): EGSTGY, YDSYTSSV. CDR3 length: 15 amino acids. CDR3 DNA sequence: TGTGCCACCTGGGTTGGGGATACCACTGGTTGGTTCAAGATATTT. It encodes CATWVGDTTGWFKIF.

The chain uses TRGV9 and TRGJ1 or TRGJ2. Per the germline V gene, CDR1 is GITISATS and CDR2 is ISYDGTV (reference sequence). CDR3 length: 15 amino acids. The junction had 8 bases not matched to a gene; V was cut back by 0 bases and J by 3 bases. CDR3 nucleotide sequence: TGTGCCTTGTGGGAGGTGCGACCGATTTATTATAAGAAACTCTTT. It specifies CALWEVRPIYYKKLF.

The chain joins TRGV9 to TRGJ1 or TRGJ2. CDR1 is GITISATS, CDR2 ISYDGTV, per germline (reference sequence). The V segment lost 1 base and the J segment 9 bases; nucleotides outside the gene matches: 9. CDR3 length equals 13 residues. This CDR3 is CALWEVLFSKKLF. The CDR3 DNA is TGTGCCTTGTGGGAGGTACTGTTTAGTAAGAAACTCTTT.